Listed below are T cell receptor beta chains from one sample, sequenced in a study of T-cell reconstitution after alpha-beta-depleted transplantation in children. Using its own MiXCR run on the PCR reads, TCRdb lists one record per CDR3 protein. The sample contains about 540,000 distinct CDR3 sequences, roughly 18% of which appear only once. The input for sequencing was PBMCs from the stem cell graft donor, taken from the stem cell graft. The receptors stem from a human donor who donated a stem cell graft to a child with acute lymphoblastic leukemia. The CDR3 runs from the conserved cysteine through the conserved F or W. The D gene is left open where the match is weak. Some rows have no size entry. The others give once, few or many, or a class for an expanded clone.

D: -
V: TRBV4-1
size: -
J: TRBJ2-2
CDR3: CASSQPANTGELFF
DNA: TGCGCCAGCAGCCAACCAGCGAACACCGGGGAGCTGTTTTTT

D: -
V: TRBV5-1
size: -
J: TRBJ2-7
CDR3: CASSPLLANEQYF
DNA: TGCGCCAGCAGCCCCCTCCTAGCCAACGAGCAGTACTTC

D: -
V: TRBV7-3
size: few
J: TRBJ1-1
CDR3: CASSLSGQNTEAFF
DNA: TGTGCCAGCAGCTTATCGGGACAGAACACTGAAGCTTTCTTT

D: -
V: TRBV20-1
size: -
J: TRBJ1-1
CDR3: CSANPGAWTEAFF
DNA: TGCAGTGCCAACCCCGGGGCTTGGACTGAAGCTTTCTTT

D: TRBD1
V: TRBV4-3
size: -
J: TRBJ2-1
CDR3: CASSQGQGINEQFF
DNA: TGCGCCAGCAGCCAAGGACAGGGGATCAATGAGCAGTTCTTC

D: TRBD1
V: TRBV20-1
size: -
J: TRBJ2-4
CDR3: CSASTGDSQYF
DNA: TGCAGTGCTTCCACAGGGGACAGTCAGTACTTC

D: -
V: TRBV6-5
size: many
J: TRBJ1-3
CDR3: CASRSSSLENTIYF
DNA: TGTGCCAGCCGGTCATCTTCACTCGAAAACACCATATATTTT

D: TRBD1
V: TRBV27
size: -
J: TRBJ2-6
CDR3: CASSPGTGVSGANVLTF
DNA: TGTGCCAGCAGCCCCGGGACAGGGGTCTCTGGGGCCAACGTCCTGACTTTC

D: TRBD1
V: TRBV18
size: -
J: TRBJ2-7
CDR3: CASRTGQGVPEQYF
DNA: TGTGCCAGTAGAACGGGACAGGGGGTTCCCGAGCAGTACTTC

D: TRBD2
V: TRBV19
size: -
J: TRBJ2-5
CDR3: CASDGGGAKTQYF
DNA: TGTGCCAGTGACGGCGGGGGTGCGAAGACCCAGTACTTC

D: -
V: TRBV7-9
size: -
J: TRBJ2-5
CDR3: CASSPSLSYQETQYF
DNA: TGTGCCAGCAGCCCCAGCCTTTCGTACCAAGAGACCCAGTACTTC

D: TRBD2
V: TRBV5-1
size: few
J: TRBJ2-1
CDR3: CASSWRAGVSDNEQFF
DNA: TGCGCCAGCAGCTGGCGAGCGGGAGTATCAGATAATGAGCAGTTCTTC

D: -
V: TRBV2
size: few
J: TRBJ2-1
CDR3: CASRRDASSYNEQFF
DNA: TGTGCCAGCAGGCGGGACGCAAGCTCCTACAATGAGCAGTTCTTC

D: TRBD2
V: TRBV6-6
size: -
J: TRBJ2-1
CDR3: CASTGTSGGRQFF
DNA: TGTGCCAGCACCGGGACTAGCGGGGGCCGGCAGTTCTTC

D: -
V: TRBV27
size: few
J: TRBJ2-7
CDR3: CASGPGSYEQYF
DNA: TGTGCCAGTGGGCCCGGTTCCTACGAGCAGTACTTC

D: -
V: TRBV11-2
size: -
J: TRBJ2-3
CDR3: CASSLKWVYGTQYF
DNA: TGTGCCAGCAGCCTTAAATGGGTCTATGGTACGCAGTATTTT

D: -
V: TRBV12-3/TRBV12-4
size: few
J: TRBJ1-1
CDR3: CASSLYRTRDRDTEAFF
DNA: TGTGCCAGCAGTTTATACCGGACAAGGGACCGGGACACTGAAGCTTTCTTT

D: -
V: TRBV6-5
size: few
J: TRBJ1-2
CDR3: CASSYEGGGLNGYTF
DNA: TGTGCCAGCAGTTACGAGGGAGGGGGTTTAAATGGCTACACCTTC

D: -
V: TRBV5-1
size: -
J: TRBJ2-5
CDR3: CASSTLETQYF
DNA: TGCGCCAGCAGCACCTTAGAGACCCAGTACTTC

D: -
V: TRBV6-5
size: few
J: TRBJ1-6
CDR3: CASSYSQGFYNSPLHF
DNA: TGTGCCAGCAGTTACTCACAGGGCTTCTATAATTCACCCCTCCACTTT